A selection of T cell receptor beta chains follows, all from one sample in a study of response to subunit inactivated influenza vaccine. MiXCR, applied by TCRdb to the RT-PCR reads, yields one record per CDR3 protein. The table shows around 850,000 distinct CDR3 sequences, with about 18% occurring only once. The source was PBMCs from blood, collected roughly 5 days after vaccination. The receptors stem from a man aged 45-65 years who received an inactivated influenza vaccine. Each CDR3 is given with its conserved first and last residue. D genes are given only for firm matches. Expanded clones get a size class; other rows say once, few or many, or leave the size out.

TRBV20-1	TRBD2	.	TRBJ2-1	CSARPTSGVANEQFF	TGCAGTGCTAGACCGACTAGCGGCGTCGCCAATGAGCAGTTCTTC
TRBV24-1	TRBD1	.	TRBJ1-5	CATSDPGTGTQPQHF	TGTGCCACCAGTGATCCCGGGACAGGGACTCAGCCCCAGCATTTT
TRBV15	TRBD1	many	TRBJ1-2	CATSSGGYQDRSYYGYTF	TGTGCCACCAGCAGCGGGGGATACCAGGACAGGTCATACTATGGCTACACCTTC
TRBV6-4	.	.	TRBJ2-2	CASKLNGGDTGELFF	TGTGCCAGCAAACTAAACGGGGGCGACACCGGGGAGCTGTTTTTT
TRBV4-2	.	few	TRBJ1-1	CASSQDVGGQGRMNTEAFF	TGTGCCAGCAGCCAAGATGTCGGTGGTCAGGGGCGCATGAACACTGAAGCTTTCTTT
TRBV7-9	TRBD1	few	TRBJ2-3	CATNNLQGTTDTQYF	TGTGCCACAAACAACCTACAGGGGACCACAGATACGCAGTATTTT
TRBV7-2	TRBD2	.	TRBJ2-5	CASSPSASGAVAQYF	TGTGCCAGCAGCCCTAGCGCTAGCGGGGCCGTGGCCCAGTACTTC
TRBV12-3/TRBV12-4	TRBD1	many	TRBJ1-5	CASSSGQGYQPQHF	TGTGCCAGCAGTTCGGGACAGGGATATCAGCCCCAGCATTTT
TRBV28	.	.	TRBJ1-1	CASGPPGNTEAFF	TGTGCCAGCGGCCCCCCAGGGAACACTGAAGCTTTCTTT
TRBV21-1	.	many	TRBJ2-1	CASSKAPRSGGLGNEQFF	TGTGCCAGCAGCAAAGCCCCTCGTAGCGGGGGGCTAGGGAATGAGCAGTTCTTC
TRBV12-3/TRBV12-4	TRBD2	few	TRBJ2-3	CASSLWGGEDTQYF	TGTGCCAGCAGTTTATGGGGGGGGGAAGATACGCAGTATTTT
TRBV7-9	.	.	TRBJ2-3	CASSFGGDADTQYF	TGTGCCAGCAGCTTTGGAGGGGATGCAGATACGCAGTATTTT
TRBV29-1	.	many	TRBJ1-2	CSVGQGGGYTF	TGCAGCGTTGGGCAGGGCGGTGGCTACACCTTC
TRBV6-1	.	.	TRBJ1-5	CASRMGSSNQPQHF	TGTGCCAGCAGAATGGGGAGTAGCAATCAGCCCCAGCATTTT
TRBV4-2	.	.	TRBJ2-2	CASSPTGTYTGELFF	TGTGCCAGCAGCCCTACCGGGACATATACCGGGGAGCTGTTTTTT
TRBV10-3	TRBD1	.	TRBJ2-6	CAIMSIGTGDSGANVLTF	TGTGCCATCATGTCAATAGGGACAGGGGACTCTGGGGCCAACGTCCTGACTTTC
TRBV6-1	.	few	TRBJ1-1	CASSEAQGRGNTEAFF	TGTGCCAGCAGTGAAGCACAGGGTCGTGGGAACACTGAAGCTTTCTTT
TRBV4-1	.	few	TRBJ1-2	CASSQTHQGGYGYTF	TGCGCCAGCAGCCAAACCCACCAGGGCGGATATGGCTACACCTTC
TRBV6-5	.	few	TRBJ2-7	CASIRDSLYYEQYF	TGTGCCAGCATTAGGGACTCCCTCTACTACGAGCAGTACTTC
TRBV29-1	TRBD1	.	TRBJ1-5	CSEGQGENQPQHF	TGCAGCGAGGGACAGGGGGAAAATCAGCCCCAGCATTTT
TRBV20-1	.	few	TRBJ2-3	CSAGDSRGDTQYF	TGCAGTGCTGGGGACTCCCGCGGAGATACGCAGTATTTT
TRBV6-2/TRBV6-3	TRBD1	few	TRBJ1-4	CASSYPRGTAEKLFF	TGTGCCAGCAGTTACCCCAGGGGGACGGCTGAAAAACTGTTTTTT